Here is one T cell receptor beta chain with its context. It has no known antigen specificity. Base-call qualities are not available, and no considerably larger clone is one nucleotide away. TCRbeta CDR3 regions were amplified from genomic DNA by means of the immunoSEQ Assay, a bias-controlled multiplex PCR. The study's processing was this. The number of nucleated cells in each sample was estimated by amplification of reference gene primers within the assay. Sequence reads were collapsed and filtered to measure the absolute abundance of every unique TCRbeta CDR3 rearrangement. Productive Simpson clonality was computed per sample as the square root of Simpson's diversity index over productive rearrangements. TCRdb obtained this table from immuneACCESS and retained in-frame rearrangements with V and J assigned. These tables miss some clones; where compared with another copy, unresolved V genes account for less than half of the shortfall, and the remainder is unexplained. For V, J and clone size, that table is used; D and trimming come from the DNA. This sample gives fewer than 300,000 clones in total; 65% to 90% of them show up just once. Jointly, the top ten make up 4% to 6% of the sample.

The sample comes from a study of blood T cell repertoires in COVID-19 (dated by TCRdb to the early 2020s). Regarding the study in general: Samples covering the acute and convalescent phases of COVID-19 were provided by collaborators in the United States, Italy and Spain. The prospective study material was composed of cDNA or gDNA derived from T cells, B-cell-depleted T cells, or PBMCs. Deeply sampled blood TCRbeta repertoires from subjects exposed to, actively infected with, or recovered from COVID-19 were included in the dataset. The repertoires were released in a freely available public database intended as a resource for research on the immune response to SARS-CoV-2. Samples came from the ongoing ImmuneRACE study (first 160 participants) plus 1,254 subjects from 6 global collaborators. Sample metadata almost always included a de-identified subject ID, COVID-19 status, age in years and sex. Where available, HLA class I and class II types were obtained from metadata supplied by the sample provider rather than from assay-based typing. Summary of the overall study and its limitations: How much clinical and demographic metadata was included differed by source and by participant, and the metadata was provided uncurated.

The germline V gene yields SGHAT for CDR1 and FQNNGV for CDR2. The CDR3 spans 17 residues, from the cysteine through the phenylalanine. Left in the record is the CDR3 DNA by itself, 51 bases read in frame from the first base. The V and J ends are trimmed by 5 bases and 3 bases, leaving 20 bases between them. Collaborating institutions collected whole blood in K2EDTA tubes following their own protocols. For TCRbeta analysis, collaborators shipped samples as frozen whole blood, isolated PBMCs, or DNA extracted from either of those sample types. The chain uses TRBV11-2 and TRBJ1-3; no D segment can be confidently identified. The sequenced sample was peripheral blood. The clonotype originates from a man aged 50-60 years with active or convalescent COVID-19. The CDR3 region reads CASSPQGSLLLGNTIYF. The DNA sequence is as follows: TGTGCCAGCAGCCCCCAAGGGAGCCTCCTTCTTGGAAACACCATATATTTT.